The clone carrying this T cell receptor beta chain was detected a few times. Its antigen is unknown. The CDR3 has 14 residues. V was cut by 4 bases and J by 2 bases, with 13 bases left in between. Germline loops: CDR1 SGHRS, CDR2 YFSETQ. MiXCR, run by TCRdb on the 5' RACE reads, gives a single entry per CDR3 protein. Here the sample spans 150,000 to 200,000 distinct CDR3 sequences, 25% to 35% being singletons. This sample is part of a study of CD8 T cells in ankylosing spondylitis. Study-wide points: Disease-linked clones proved CD8+ and comparatively uncommon in peripheral blood. Both synovial fluid and blood in reactive arthritis had previously been reported to carry some motif variants. Reportedly, significant enrichment of disease-linked clones occurred in matched ankylosing spondylitis synovial fluid. What seemed typical of ankylosing spondylitis blood was a TCR beta motif built from several highly homologous variants.

The receptor was derived from a male donor with ankylosing spondylitis. The sequencing sample was made of synovial fluid, either unsorted or a sorted T cell fraction (not recorded which). The chain recombines TRBV5-1 with TRBJ2-7; possible D gene TRBD2, 6 bases. CDR3: CASSISGSTYEQYF. CDR3 nucleotides: TGCGCCAGCAGCATCAGCGGGTCCACCTACGAGCAGTACTTC.